The 5 T cell receptor beta chains presented below share a single source sample, sequenced in a study of CD8 T cells in ankylosing spondylitis. MiXCR, run by TCRdb on the 5' RACE reads, gives a single entry per CDR3 protein. The sample lists approximately 440,000 distinct CDR3 sequences; approximately 17% were seen once. Their recognized antigens are unknown. Points from the study as a whole: Typical of ankylosing spondylitis blood, it appeared, was a TCR beta motif of eight highly homologous variants.

Sequenced input: blood, either unsorted or a sorted T cell fraction (not recorded which). The receptors were sampled from a male donor with ankylosing spondylitis.

This clonotype was recorded a few times. J is TRBJ2-2 and V is TRBV5-1; D remains ambiguous. The CDR3 is 16 residues long. V lost 0 bases and J lost 3, with 12 bases in between. The V gene's germline CDR1 is SGHRS and CDR2 YFSETQ. This CDR3 is CASSLAVGFDTGELFF. In DNA form, the CDR3 reads TGCGCCAGCAGCTTGGCTGTGGGGTTCGACACCGGGGAGCTGTTTTTT.

This clonotype has just a few counts. The chain couples TRBV20-1 to TRBJ2-5; TRBD1 agrees at 7 bases. The trim removed 1 base at V and 2 bases at J, leaving 13 bases unmatched. The length of the CDR3 is 17 residues. Germline loops: CDR1 DFQATT, CDR2 SNEGSKA (reference sequence). The CDR3 reads CSARVPIPGQLQETQYF. CDR3 DNA sequence: TGCAGTGCTAGAGTCCCAATCCCGGGACAGCTACAAGAGACCCAGTACTTC.

A few counts support this clonotype. V and J are TRBV11-1 and TRBJ2-3, with 8 bases lining up with TRBD1. Germline V gene data show CDR1 as SGHAT and CDR2 as FQDESV (reference sequence). Trimming removed 0 bases from V and 5 bases from J; junction bases left unmatched: 4. The CDR3 sequence is 15 residues long. CDR3 sequence reads: CASSLAGDRGDTQYF. The CDR3 DNA reads TGTGCCAGCAGCTTAGCGGGAGACAGGGGAGATACGCAGTATTTT.

Only a few counts were recorded for this clonotype. The chain couples TRBV7-6 to TRBJ2-1; D might be TRBD1 or TRBD2, each matching 6 bases. Per the germline V gene, CDR1 is SGHVS and CDR2 is FNYEAQ. The CDR3 has 12 amino acids. V was cut by 5 bases and J by 9 bases, with 11 bases left in between. As DNA, the CDR3 is TGTGCCAGCAGCATAACGGGGGCTGAGCAGTTCTTC. It translates to CASSITGAEQFF.

This clonotype was counted at least ten times. J is TRBJ2-2 and V is TRBV27; TRBD2 matches at 8 bases. Germline CDR1 is MNHEY and CDR2 is SMNVEV (reference sequence). This CDR3 is built from 18 residues. The V gene end was trimmed by 5 bases and the J gene end by 4 bases; junction bases not matched to a gene: 15. Here the CDR3 DNA reads TGTGCCAGCAGTCCAAGGACTAGCTGGCTACGAAGCACCGGGGAGCTGTTTTTT. Its protein product is CASSPRTSWLRSTGELFF.